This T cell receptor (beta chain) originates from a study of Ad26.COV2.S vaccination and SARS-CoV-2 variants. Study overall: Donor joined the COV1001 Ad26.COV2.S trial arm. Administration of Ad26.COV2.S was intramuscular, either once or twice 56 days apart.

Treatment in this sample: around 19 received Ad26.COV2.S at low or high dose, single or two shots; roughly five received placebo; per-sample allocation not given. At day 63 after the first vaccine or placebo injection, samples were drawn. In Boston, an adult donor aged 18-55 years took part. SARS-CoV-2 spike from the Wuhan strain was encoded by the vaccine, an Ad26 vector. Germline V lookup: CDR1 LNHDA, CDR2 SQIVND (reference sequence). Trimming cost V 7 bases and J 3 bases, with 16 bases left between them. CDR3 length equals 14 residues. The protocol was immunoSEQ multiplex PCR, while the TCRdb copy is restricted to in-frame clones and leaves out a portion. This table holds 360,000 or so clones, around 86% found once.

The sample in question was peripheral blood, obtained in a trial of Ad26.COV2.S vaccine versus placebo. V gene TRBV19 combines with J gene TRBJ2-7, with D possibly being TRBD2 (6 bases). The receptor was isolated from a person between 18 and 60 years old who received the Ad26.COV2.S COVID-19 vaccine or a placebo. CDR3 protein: CASTVGTGDYEQYF. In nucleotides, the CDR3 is TGTGCCAGTACCGTCGGGACGGGAGACTACGAGCAGTACTTC.